This T cell receptor beta chain was sequenced in a study of blood T cell repertoires in COVID-19. Study information: T cells, B-cell-depleted T cells, or PBMCs provided the cDNA or gDNA that served as material.

Per the original data handling: Using reference gene primer amplification, nucleated cell counts were estimated. TCRdb keeps only in-frame clones here, not all; method: immunoSEQ multiplex PCR. The D gene and trimming were derived from the DNA, and the V and J assignments and clone size from that table. Of roughly 4,900 clones in the sample, roughly two thirds were seen once. Trimming shortened V by 4 bases and J by 5 bases, and 11 bases separated the two germline ends. Per germline, CDR1 MGHRA and CDR2 YSYEKL. The length of the CDR3 is 14 residues. The sequence came from a human donor in a cohort sampled during active COVID-19. The sample was peripheral blood. The rearrangement joins TRBV4-1 to TRBJ1-4; D is possibly TRBD1 (6 bases). The CDR3 region is CASSPLGTNEKLFF. DNA of the CDR3: TGCGCCAGCAGCCCCTTAGGGACAAATGAAAAACTGTTTTTT.